This T cell receptor (beta chain) is drawn from a study of shared clonotypes between healthy human individuals. The CDR3 is made up of 17 amino acids. V lost 0 bases, J lost 5 bases, and 19 bases lay in between. The germline CDR1 and CDR2 sequences are LGHNA and YNFKEQ. The protocol was immunoSEQ multiplex PCR, while the TCRdb copy is restricted to in-frame clones and leaves out a portion. The sample records 2 million to 2.5 million clones, around 95% being singletons. The genes are TRBV4-2 and TRBJ1-1; possible D gene TRBD1, 6 bases. The material sequenced was naive CD4+ T cells sorted from blood. Subset described: CD45RA+ positively selected. The sequence came from a man aged 18 to 29 in good health. The CDR3 DNA reads TGTGCCAGCAGCCAAGAGAGGGGAGGACAGTACCAAACTGAAGCTTTCTTT. Residues: CASSQERGGQYQTEAFF.